What follows describes a single T cell receptor beta chain. As yet, its antigen is unknown. The data derive from a study of OX40 agonist ivuxolimab in advanced cancers. Germline values: CDR1 MNHEY, CDR2 SMNVEV (reference sequence). This CDR3 has 13 residues. V gave up 5 bases and J gave up 9 bases; unmatched junction bases: 9. The study, taken as a whole, reports: A proportion of nonresponders additionally exhibited low normalized T-cell clonal expansion. Dosing at 0.1 to 3.0 mg/kg was accompanied by clonal expansion of CD4+ and CD8+ blood T cells by week 6. CD8+ T cells showed, on average, more clonal expansion than CD4+ cells.

Clones were read by immunoSEQ multiplex PCR, and TCRdb kept only the in-frame ones, dropping some. The data show about 64,000 clones, under 95% seen once. The sequences come from CD4+ or CD8+ T cells sorted from blood, collected in a trial of the OX40 agonist ivuxolimab. This sequence was found in an adult with an advanced solid tumor such as melanoma, head and neck, liver or kidney cancer. The chain recombines TRBV27 with TRBJ1-2, with TRBD1 identical over 7 bases. The CDR3 bases are TGTGCCAGCAGTCGAACAGGGGTTTATCGCTACACCTTC. Protein: CASSRTGVYRYTF.